This T cell receptor beta chain was profiled in a study of blood T cell repertoires in COVID-19. Patients in Seattle were enrolled during active infection, then followed longitudinally. Trimming removed 3 bases from V and 3 bases from J, with 17 bases in between. Germline CDR1 reads SGDLS; CDR2 reads YYNGEE. The CDR3 length is 16 residues. In the original analysis: Counts of nucleated cells, estimated from reference gene primer amplification, were obtained. The table came from immunoSEQ multiplex PCR; TCRdb's copy has only in-frame clones and leaves some out. V and J calls and clone size come straight from that table; D and trimming were deduced from the DNA. The profile covers roughly 100,000 clones, with roughly 92% appearing a single time and around 2% taken by the ten largest.

The V call is TRBV9, the J call TRBJ2-3; D may be TRBD2 (6 bases). Sequenced material: peripheral blood. The source is a woman between 45 and 60 years old with COVID-19, enrolled during active disease. In DNA, the CDR3 is TGTGCCAGCAGCGGCTCACCCGGGGGTAGAACAGATACGCAGTATTTT. Residues: CASSGSPGGRTDTQYF. Full variable domain (outside the CDR3, taken from reference TRBV9 and TRBJ2-3): DSGVTQTPKHLITATGQRVTLRCSPRSGDLSVYWYQQSLDQGLQFLIQYYNGEERAKGNILERFSAQQFPDLHSELNLSSLELGDSALYFCASSGSPGGRTDTQYFGPGTRLTVL.